Presented here are 20 T cell receptor beta chains from one specimen sequenced in a study of T-cell memory formation after mild COVID-19. TCRdb analysed the 5' RACE reads with MiXCR anew, one entry per CDR3 protein. The data hold tens of thousands of distinct CDR3 sequences, with less than 15% observed a single time. Source material: PBMCs or a T cell subset sorted from them (not recorded which). Every receptor here comes from a man between 18 and 29 years old who had mild COVID-19 (a few samples of this study predate the infection). Cell type and time point are not known.

This clonotype was picked up a small number of times. The J gene is TRBJ2-7, the V gene TRBV28; 10 bases are shared with TRBD1. Germline V CDR1 and CDR2: MDHEN, SYDVKM. There are 18 residues in the CDR3. The junction had 19 bases not matched to a gene; V was cut back by 6 bases and J by 5 bases. The CDR3 region has the DNA TGTGCCAGCAGCTACTCTACGGCCTGGGACAGGGGTCCCGACGAGCAGTACTTC. It codes for CASSYSTAWDRGPDEQYF.

This clonotype was counted between two and nine times. The rearrangement joins TRBV7-8 to TRBJ2-1; 8 positions agree with TRBD2. The CDR3 covers 14 residues. The germline CDR1 and CDR2 sequences are SGHVS and FQNEAQ. Trimming took 5 bases from V and 4 from J; bases not matched to a gene: 4. CDR3 protein: CASSKLADYNEQFF. The CDR3, as DNA: TGTGCCAGCAGCAAACTAGCGGATTACAATGAGCAGTTCTTC.

The CDR3 region is CATSRDRGQDTQYF. In nucleotides, the CDR3 is TGTGCCACCAGCAGAGACAGGGGGCAGGATACGCAGTATTTT. The gene calls are TRBV15 and TRBJ2-3; TRBD1 matches at 8 bases. The V gene end was trimmed by 0 bases and the J gene end by 6 bases; junction bases not matched to a gene: 2. The CDR3 extends over 14 amino acids. The germline CDR1 and CDR2 sequences are LNHNV and YYDKDF (reference sequence).

The sample holds many counts of this clonotype. The chain carries TRBV20-1 and TRBJ1-5; TRBD1 might be the D (6 bases). Per the germline V gene, CDR1 is DFQATT and CDR2 is SNEGSKA (reference sequence). This CDR3 is built from 14 residues. V was clipped by 6 bases and J by 2 bases, with 14 bases between them. The CDR3 nucleotides are TGCAGTGCCCAAGAGGGGGGCGGCAATCAGCCCCAGCATTTT. Its protein product is CSAQEGGGNQPQHF.

This chain uses TRBV21-1 with TRBJ1-3; the table's D call, TRBD1, has no DNA check behind it. TRBV21-1 is reported as a pseudogene. The CDR3 is made up of 18 amino acids. DNA for the CDR3: TGTGCCAGCAGCTTCCGGGACAGGGAGGAAGGGTCTGGAAACACCATATATTTT. Translation gives CASSFRDREEGSGNTIYF.

This clonotype appeared a few times. This chain joins TRBV20-1 and TRBJ2-7; D assignment may be TRBD1 or TRBD2 (5 bases each). Trimming took 5 bases from V and 1 from J, leaving 9 bases between them. The CDR3 runs 12 residues. The germline CDR1 and CDR2 sequences are DFQATT and SNEGSKA (reference sequence). The CDR3 region is CSASGPSYEQYF. The DNA of the CDR3 is TGCAGTGCTTCGGGACCTTCCTACGAGCAGTACTTC.

This clonotype was seen more than once but under ten times. The rearrangement joins TRBV28 to TRBJ2-7; D call uncertain. With 3 bases removed from V and 5 bases from J, the gap between germline ends came to 8 bases. The CDR3 has 12 amino acids. Germline V gene sequence: CDR1 MDHEN, CDR2 SYDVKM. CDR3 nucleotides: TGTGCCAGCAGTTTCGGCTGGGACGAGCAGTACGTC. Its translation: CASSFGWDEQYV.

This chain joins TRBV29-1 and TRBJ2-7, with D possibly being TRBD1 or TRBD2 (7 bases each). The CDR3 sequence is 13 residues long. CDR1 is SQVTM and CDR2 is ANQGSEA in the germline V gene. V shed 3 bases and J shed 7 bases, with 16 bases lying between them. This chain's CDR3 is CSVDRQGEGEQYF. CDR3 in DNA: TGCAGCGTTGACCGGCAGGGGGAGGGTGAGCAGTACTTC.

This clonotype has a handful of counts. The gene calls are TRBV5-6 and TRBJ1-5, with unresolved D. Trimming removed 0 bases from V and 4 bases from J, with 11 bases in between. The CDR3 loop spans 15 amino acids. Germline V CDR1 and CDR2: SGHDT, YYEEEE. CDR3 in DNA: TGTGCCAGCAGCTTGGGGTCCGTGTTGAATCAGCCCCAGCATTTT. This codes for CASSLGSVLNQPQHF.

CDR3 amino acids: CASSDRDRVNTEAFF. The CDR3 DNA sequence: TGTGCCAGCAGTGACCGGGACAGGGTAAACACTGAAGCTTTCTTT. V and J are TRBV6-2 or TRBV6-3 and TRBJ1-1; 9 bases fit TRBD1. Unmatched junction bases numbered 6, after V lost 5 bases and J lost 2 bases. Looked up from germline, CDR1 is MNHEY and CDR2 is SVGEGT. CDR3 size: 15 residues.

This clonotype appeared a few times. The chain combines TRBV5-1 with TRBJ2-5, with 13 bases lining up with TRBD2. The CDR3 is 16 residues long. After removal of 0 bases from V and 5 bases from J, the junction contained 4 bases not matched to a gene. Germline V gene sequence: CDR1 SGHRS, CDR2 YFSETQ. CDR3 sequence (DNA): TGCGCCAGCAGCTTGGGGACTAGCGGGGGATCGGAGACCCAGTACTTC. Translation: CASSLGTSGGSETQYF.

The chain carries TRBV29-1 and TRBJ1-1, with D maybe TRBD1 (5 bases). Germline V gene lookup returns CDR1 SQVTM and CDR2 ANQGSEA. The CDR3 contains 12 residues. Trimming shortened V by 7 bases and J by 0 bases, and 9 bases separated the two germline ends. The CDR3 DNA sequence: TGCAGCGCCCTGACAGTGAACACTGAAGCTTTCTTT. Translation: CSALTVNTEAFF. Together with reference TRBV29-1 and TRBJ1-1, the CDR3 gives the full variable domain: SAVISQKPSRDICQRGTSLTIQCQVDSQVTMMFWYRQQPGQSLTLIATANQGSEATYESGFVIDKFPISRPNLTFSTLTVSNMSPEDSSIYLCSALTVNTEAFFGQGTRLTVV.

A few counts support this clonotype. CDR3 sequence (DNA): TGTGCCACCGCCCCGGGACAGGGTGTTTTTCATGAGCAGTTCTTC. Protein sequence: CATAPGQGVFHEQFF. The chain carries TRBV24-1 and TRBJ2-1; 9 positions match TRBD1. The CDR3 covers 15 residues. The V segment lost 9 bases and the J segment 8 bases; nucleotides outside the gene matches: 13. Germline values: CDR1 KGHDR, CDR2 SFDVKD.

The rearrangement uses TRBV28 and TRBJ1-4, with D possibly being TRBD1 (5 bases). Trimming removed 2 bases from V and 4 bases from J, with 14 bases in between. From germline, CDR1 is MDHEN and CDR2 SYDVKM. The CDR3 consists of 16 residues. CDR3 sequence: CASSLIGLGDNEKLFF. CDR3 nucleotides: TGTGCCAGCAGTTTAATCGGGCTAGGGGATAATGAAAAACTGTTTTTT. Together with reference TRBV28 and TRBJ1-4, the CDR3 gives the full variable domain: DVKVTQSSRYLVKRTGEKVFLECVQDMDHENMFWYRQDPGLGLRLIYFSYDVKMKEKGDIPEGYSVSREKKERFSLILESASTNQTSMYLCASSLIGLGDNEKLFFGSGTQLSVL.

In this sample, this clonotype turned up a few times. V is TRBV25-1 and J is TRBJ2-7; D is unclear. Trimming removed 4 bases at V and 6 bases at J, with 7 bases between. The CDR3 extends over 11 amino acids. Germline lookup yields CDR1 MGHDK and CDR2 SYGVNS. The CDR3 loop is CASSVALEQYF. CDR3 DNA: TGTGCCAGCAGTGTTGCCCTCGAGCAGTACTTC.

The chain recombines TRBV6-7 with TRBJ2-7; no reliable D call. TRBV6-7 is an ORF; its function is uncertain. V lost 5 bases and J 5 bases, leaving 31 bases between the germline ends. The CDR3 length is 19 residues. CDR3 in amino acids: CASSPELGPRGHIDHEQYV. The CDR3, as DNA: TGTGCCAGCAGTCCTGAGCTCGGGCCTAGAGGCCATATAGACCACGAGCAGTACGTC.

Ten or more counts support this clonotype. The chain combines TRBV4-1 with TRBJ1-2; maybe TRBD1 (5 bases). The V end lost 3 bases, the J end lost 2 bases, and 13 bases lay between the germline ends. The CDR3 sequence is 15 residues long. The germline V gene encodes CDR1 MGHRA and CDR2 YSYEKL. CDR3 nucleotide sequence: TGCGCCAGCAGCCAGACGACAGAGACCAACTATGGCTACACCTTC. This sequence encodes CASSQTTETNYGYTF.

This rearrangement joins TRBV24-1 to TRBJ1-2; TRBD1 agrees at 11 bases. The CDR3 is 14 amino acids. With V trimmed by 4 bases and J by 7 bases, 4 bases remained unmatched. The V gene's germline CDR1 is KGHDR and CDR2 SFDVKD. The CDR3 here is CATSDPGTGGGYTF. As DNA, the CDR3 is TGTGCCACCAGTGACCCCGGGACAGGGGGTGGCTACACCTTC.

This clonotype was seen many times. The genes are TRBV5-6 and TRBJ2-3, with 7 bases lining up with TRBD1. Germline-derived CDR1 and CDR2 are SGHDT and YYEEEE. The trim removed 0 bases at V and 11 bases at J, leaving 3 bases unmatched. The CDR3 is made up of 12 amino acids. CDR3 protein: CASSLGRQGQYF. CDR3 nucleotides: TGTGCCAGCAGCTTGGGCAGACAGGGGCAGTATTTT.

This clonotype occurred many times. The chain employs TRBV6-2 or TRBV6-3 and TRBJ2-7; no definite D call. The CDR3 is 11 residues long. V was trimmed by 0 bases and J by 6 bases, leaving 3 bases between them. CDR1 is MNHEY, CDR2 SVGEGT, per germline. CDR3 nucleotides: TGTGCCAGCAGTTACTCGACCGAGCAGTACTTC. Encoded protein: CASSYSTEQYF.